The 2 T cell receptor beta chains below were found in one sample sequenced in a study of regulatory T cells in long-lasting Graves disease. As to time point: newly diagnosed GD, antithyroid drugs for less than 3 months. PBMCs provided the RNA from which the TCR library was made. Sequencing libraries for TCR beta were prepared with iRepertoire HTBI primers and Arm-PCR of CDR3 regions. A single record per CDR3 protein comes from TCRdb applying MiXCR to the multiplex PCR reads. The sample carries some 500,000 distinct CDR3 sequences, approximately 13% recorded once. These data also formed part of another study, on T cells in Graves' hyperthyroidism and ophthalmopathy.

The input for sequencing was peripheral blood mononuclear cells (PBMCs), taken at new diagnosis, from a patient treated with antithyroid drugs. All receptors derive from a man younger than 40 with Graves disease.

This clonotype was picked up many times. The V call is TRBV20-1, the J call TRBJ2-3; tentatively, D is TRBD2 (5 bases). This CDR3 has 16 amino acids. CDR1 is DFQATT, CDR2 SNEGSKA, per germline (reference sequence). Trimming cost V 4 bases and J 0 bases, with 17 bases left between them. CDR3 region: CSATGWLRRSTDTQYF. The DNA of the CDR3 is TGCAGTGCTACGGGGTGGCTGCGGAGGAGCACAGATACGCAGTATTTT.

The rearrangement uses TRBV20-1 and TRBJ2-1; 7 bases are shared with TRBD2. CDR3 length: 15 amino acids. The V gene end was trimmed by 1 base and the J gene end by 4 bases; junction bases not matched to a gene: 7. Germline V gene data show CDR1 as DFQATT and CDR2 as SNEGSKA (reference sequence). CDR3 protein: CSARVRERMYNEQFF. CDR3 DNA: TGCAGTGCTAGAGTGCGGGAGCGGATGTACAATGAGCAGTTCTTC.